This T cell receptor (beta chain) was sequenced during a study of cytomegalovirus exposure and HLA in healthy donors. This CDR3 contains 15 residues. From germline, CDR1 is SEHNR and CDR2 FQNEAQ (reference sequence). Deletions cut 1 base from V and 0 bases from J, with 8 bases between. A multiplex PCR was run with 60 Vbeta primers and 13 Jbeta primers. TCRdb's table, derived via immunoSEQ multiplex PCR, lists solely in-frame clones and lacks some. The sample comprises about 94,000 clones, more than 60% of which are singletons, and 3.9% rests with the top ten. Findings and limits, study-wide: There were some V segments, including TRBV6-2 and TRBV6-3, excluded as indistinguishable. What was likely a sequencing artifact was a cluster of highly shared sequence variants. It was assumed in the presence/absence analyses that sequencing depth was roughly uniform across donors.

For this clone: No antigen is known for it.

The J gene is TRBJ2-3, the V gene TRBV7-9; D might be TRBD2 (6 bases). The sequence came from a man aged 25-45 years in good health and CMV-seronegative. Sequenced sample: PBMCs. The CDR3 reads CASSLVGTSTDTQYF. The CDR3 DNA sequence: TGTGCCAGCAGCTTAGTCGGGACTAGCACAGATACGCAGTATTTT.